The clone carrying this T cell receptor (beta chain) came up a few times. Antigen: not known. This entry belongs to a study of T-cell memory formation after mild COVID-19. MiXCR, applied by TCRdb to the 5' RACE reads, yields one record per CDR3 protein. The sample shows more than 15,000 distinct CDR3 sequences, over 20% of them seen only once. Broader study findings: Clones contracting over day 15 to 85 were CD4/CD8 balanced, with later expanders leaning CD4+.

Trimming shortened V by 3 bases and J by 5 bases, and 2 bases separated the two germline ends. Germline V gene sequence: CDR1 MGHRA, CDR2 YSYEKL. The CDR3 consists of 11 residues. This TCR was recovered from a man aged 18 to 35 who had mild COVID-19 (a few samples of this study predate the infection). Cell type and time point are not known. The chain joins TRBV4-1 to TRBJ2-1; unclear D gene. The material sequenced was PBMCs or a T cell subset sorted from them (not recorded which). The CDR3 sequence is CASSHHNEQFF. CDR3 nucleotide sequence: TGCGCCAGCAGCCATCACAATGAGCAGTTCTTC.